This T cell receptor (beta chain) was retrieved from a study of cytomegalovirus exposure and HLA in healthy donors. The study, taken as a whole, reports: TCR beta chains numbering approximately 150 were designated cytomegalovirus-associated. Subsequent analysis showed first-cohort TCR clusters tending to co-occur in some 110 validation repertoires. The classifier was said to identify cytomegalovirus status with high specificity and sensitivity.

Points on this clone: Its target is not known.

From the 120-subject validation cohort, which was separate from the roughly 710-subject first cohort, the donors were drawn. V lost 5 bases, J lost 1 base, and 4 bases stayed unmatched. This CDR3 is 16 amino acids long. Germline CDR1 and CDR2: SGHAT and FQNNGV. Produced via immunoSEQ multiplex PCR; TCRdb's table is partial and in-frame only. The table shows under 250,000 clones, with 80% to 85% occurring only once. This receptor was obtained from a woman aged 25 to 45 in good health and CMV-seronegative. Sequencing was performed on PBMCs. The chain combines TRBV11-2 with TRBJ2-5, with TRBD2 identical over 13 bases. The CDR3 coding sequence is TGTGCCAGCAGCCAGGGGACTAGCGGGACCCAAGAGACCCAGTACTTC. Translating gives CASSQGTSGTQETQYF.